These 20 T cell receptor beta chains share one sample of origin, sequenced in a study of cytomegalovirus exposure and HLA in healthy donors. A multiplex PCR was run with 60 Vbeta primers and 13 Jbeta primers. Measured with immunoSEQ multiplex PCR; TCRdb has only the in-frame clones, and not every one. The sample has 150,000 to 180,000 clones; 65% to 75% are singletons. The sample comprised PBMCs. These receptors all stem from a man younger than 40 in good health and CMV-seronegative.

This clone showed up just once. CDR3 sequence: CASSQPGYPESPDTQYF. The CDR3 bases are TGTGCCAGCAGCCAGCCAGGGTACCCCGAATCACCAGATACGCAGTATTTT. V is TRBV7-9 and J is TRBJ2-3, with TRBD1 as a possible D gene (5 bases). This CDR3 has 17 residues. V gave up 5 bases and J gave up 4 bases, with 22 bases separating them. Germline-derived CDR1 and CDR2 are SEHNR and FQNEAQ (reference sequence).

This clone was observed a handful of times. V gene TRBV4-2 combines with J gene TRBJ1-1; D may be TRBD1 (6 bases). Trimming took 1 base from V and 0 from J, leaving 12 bases between them. The CDR3 length is 16 residues. Germline V lookup: CDR1 LGHNA, CDR2 YNFKEQ. The CDR3 sequence is CASSQGVGDMNTEAFF. DNA for the CDR3: TGTGCCAGCAGCCAAGGAGTAGGGGACATGAACACTGAAGCTTTCTTT.

The chain combines TRBV5-1 with TRBJ1-1; the D gene is possibly TRBD1 (5 bases). The CDR3 has 15 residues. V was cut by 6 bases and J by 0 bases, with 15 bases left in between. Per the germline V gene, CDR1 is SGHRS and CDR2 is YFSETQ. The CDR3 is CASNSWGGVNTEAFF. The CDR3 coding sequence is TGCGCCAGCAACTCCTGGGGGGGAGTGAACACTGAAGCTTTCTTT.

The rearrangement links TRBV5-1 to TRBJ1-1; D gene unclear. The CDR3 length is 14 residues. Trimming took 2 bases from V and 5 from J, leaving 13 bases between them. CDR1 SGHRS and CDR2 YFSETQ come from the germline V gene. CDR3 amino acids: CASSFGEFGTEAFF. As DNA, the CDR3 is TGCGCCAGCAGCTTCGGGGAGTTTGGGACTGAAGCTTTCTTT.

The count of this clone is one. V and J are TRBV6-5 and TRBJ2-2, with D possibly being TRBD1 (5 bases). This CDR3 is 14 amino acids long. The ends were cut back, 8 bases at V and 1 base at J, with 11 bases in the middle. Per germline, CDR1 MNHEY and CDR2 SVGAGI. The CDR3 nucleotides read TGTGCCAGCGCCCCTCAGGGGAACACCGGGGAGCTGTTTTTT. Translating it yields CASAPQGNTGELFF.

This rearrangement joins TRBV6-1 to TRBJ2-3; a weak D match, TRBD2 (5 bases). Germline V gene sequence: CDR1 MNHNS, CDR2 SASEGT. The CDR3 length is 14 residues. V dropped 3 bases and J dropped 8 bases, with 15 bases sitting between them. Here the CDR3 reads CASSDGRLAGTQYF. CDR3 coding DNA: TGTGCCAGCAGTGACGGCAGACTGGCGGGTACGCAGTATTTT.

In this sample, this clone turned up a few times. The same CDR3 also results from other DNA sequences found in this sample. The chain is built from TRBV28 and TRBJ1-2, with a tentative D call TRBD1 (6 bases). Germline V gives CDR1 MDHEN, CDR2 SYDVKM. Trimming left V 5 bases short and J 5 bases short, with 15 bases between. The CDR3 runs to 14 residues. The CDR3 region has the DNA TGTGCCAGCAGTCCAGGGGATCGGTTATATGGCTACACCTTC. The encoded protein is CASSPGDRLYGYTF.

This sequence joins TRBV6-1 and TRBJ1-1, with TRBD1 matching 7 bases. V dropped 4 bases and J dropped 8; count of bases not matched to a gene: 13. Per germline, CDR1 MNHNS and CDR2 SASEGT. CDR3 length equals 15 residues. The CDR3 protein is CASSAGQTIPREAFF. The DNA of the CDR3 is TGTGCCAGCAGTGCGGGACAGACAATACCGAGAGAAGCTTTCTTT.

The chain recombines TRBV9 with TRBJ2-3; 7 bases agree with TRBD1. The CDR3 is 15 residues long. With 4 bases clipped from V and 0 bases from J, the junction kept 5 bases outside the gene matches. Germline V gene data show CDR1 as SGDLS and CDR2 as YYNGEE. CDR3 DNA sequence: TGTGCCAGCAGCCAAGACAGGGCCAGCACAGATACGCAGTATTTT. Translating gives CASSQDRASTDTQYF.

This clone came up once. The rearrangement links TRBV20-1 to TRBJ1-2; 7 bases agree with TRBD1. CDR3 length equals 11 residues. V trimming: 3 bases; J trimming: 10 bases; junction bases outside the gene matches: 5. Germline V gene data show CDR1 as DFQATT and CDR2 as SNEGSKA (reference sequence). The DNA of the CDR3 is TGCAGTGCTAGCCCCGACAGGGCCTACACCTTC. Its translation: CSASPDRAYTF.

There are a few counts of this clone. The J gene is TRBJ1-5, the V gene TRBV28; 8 bases map to TRBD1. V was pared by 2 bases and J by 6 bases, with 9 bases of the junction left unmatched. The CDR3 has 16 residues. The germline gives CDR1 MDHEN, CDR2 SYDVKM. The CDR3 coding sequence is TGTGCCAGCAGTTTACTCGCAGGGGGCTCTGGTCAGCCCCAGCATTTT. It encodes CASSLLAGGSGQPQHF.

V gene TRBV29-1 combines with J gene TRBJ1-2, with 11 bases matching TRBD1. This CDR3 is 13 amino acids long. Germline CDR1 SQVTM, CDR2 ANQGSEA. The CDR3 DNA follows: TGCAGTGCCGGACAGGGGGCAAACTATGGCTACACCTTC. Residues: CSAGQGANYGYTF. The full variable domain, its missing parts supplied by reference TRBV29-1 and TRBJ1-2, is SAVISQKPSRDICQRGTSLTIQCQVDSQVTMMFWYRQQPGQSLTLIATANQGSEATYESGFVIDKFPISRPNLTFSTLTVSNMSPEDSSIYLCSAGQGANYGYTFGSGTRLTVV.

This clone was seen a handful of times. The rearrangement uses TRBV7-2 and TRBJ2-1, with 10 bases aligning to TRBD2. CDR1 is SGHTA, CDR2 FQGNSA, per germline. This CDR3 has 15 amino acids. With 5 bases clipped from V and 7 bases from J, the junction kept 8 bases outside the gene matches. The CDR3 loop is CASSGGVAGGNEQFF. CDR3 nucleotides: TGTGCCAGCAGCGGGGGAGTAGCGGGGGGAAATGAGCAGTTCTTC. Full variable domain (outside the CDR3, taken from reference TRBV7-2 and TRBJ2-1): GAGVSQSPSNKVTEKGKDVELRCDPISGHTALYWYRQSLGQGLEFLIYFQGNSAPDKSGLPSDRFSAERTGGSVSTLTIQRTQQEDSAVYLCASSGGVAGGNEQFFGPGTRLTVL.

The J gene is TRBJ2-1, the V gene TRBV28; maybe TRBD1 (6 bases). This CDR3 has 14 residues. The V end lost 8 bases, the J end lost 9 bases, and 20 bases lay between the germline ends. Germline CDR1 reads MDHEN; CDR2 reads SYDVKM. CDR3 sequence reads: CASFSGAAWGEQFF. The CDR3 nucleotides are TGTGCCAGCTTTTCAGGGGCGGCTTGGGGTGAGCAGTTCTTC.

The chain combines TRBV7-9 with TRBJ1-1, with 9 bases matching TRBD1. V gave up 5 bases and J gave up 1 base; unmatched junction bases: 8. Per the germline V gene, CDR1 is SEHNR and CDR2 is FQNEAQ (reference sequence). The length of the CDR3 is 16 residues. The chain's CDR3 is CASSLDRGWTNTEAFF. In DNA form, the CDR3 reads TGTGCCAGCAGCCTCGACAGGGGGTGGACGAACACTGAAGCTTTCTTT.

V gene TRBV19 combines with J gene TRBJ2-7; possible D gene TRBD1, 6 bases. This CDR3 contains 13 residues. Trimming pared 5 bases from V and 6 bases from J, leaving 14 bases between. Germline CDR1 and CDR2: LNHDA and SQIVND (reference sequence). The CDR3 reads CASSPLKGGEQYF. The CDR3 DNA follows: TGTGCCAGTAGTCCACTAAAAGGGGGCGAGCAGTACTTC. The full variable domain, rest sourced from reference TRBV19 and TRBJ2-7, is DGGITQSPKYLFRKEGQNVTLSCEQNLNHDAMYWYRQDPGQGLRLIYYSQIVNDFQKGDIAEGYSVSREKKESFPLTVTSAQKNPTAFYLCASSPLKGGEQYFGPGTRLTVT.

The rearrangement links TRBV5-8 to TRBJ1-6; no clear D gene. Germline V CDR1 and CDR2: SGHTS, YDEGEE. Deletions cut 6 bases from V and 6 bases from J, with 16 bases between. The CDR3 loop spans 15 amino acids. The CDR3 region has the DNA TGTGCCAGCATCCCAGACTCCAACCCTAATTCACCCCTCCACTTT. It translates to CASIPDSNPNSPLHF.

This rearrangement joins TRBV5-1 to TRBJ2-7, with D tentatively TRBD1 (5 bases). Trimming cost V 7 bases and J 7 bases, with 15 bases left between them. CDR1 is SGHRS and CDR2 is YFSETQ in the germline V gene. This CDR3 has 12 amino acids. The CDR3 protein is CASRLTPGEQYF. The CDR3 nucleotides are TGCGCCAGCCGATTGACACCAGGGGAGCAGTACTTC. Full variable domain (outside the CDR3, taken from reference TRBV5-1 and TRBJ2-7): KAGVTQTPRYLIKTRGQQVTLSCSPISGHRSVSWYQQTPGQGLQFLFEYFSETQRNKGNFPGRFSGRQFSNSRSEMNVSTLELGDSALYLCASRLTPGEQYFGPGTRLTVT.

This sequence joins TRBV4-2 and TRBJ2-7; 12 bases agree with TRBD2. CDR1 and CDR2 from the germline V gene are LGHNA and YNFKEQ. CDR3 length: 18 residues. Losses at the gene ends were 0 bases for V and 3 bases for J; bases not matched to a gene: 9. CDR3 in amino acids: CASSQERDGLAGIYEQYF. The CDR3 DNA reads TGTGCCAGCAGCCAAGAACGGGATGGACTAGCGGGGATCTACGAGCAGTACTTC.

The chain combines TRBV4-2 with TRBJ1-6; no clear D gene. The germline gives CDR1 LGHNA, CDR2 YNFKEQ. Trimming took off 0 bases at V and 3 bases at J, with 9 bases between the two ends. The CDR3 is 16 amino acids. In DNA form, the CDR3 reads TGTGCCAGCAGCCAAGATCAAGGGAGCTATAATTCACCCCTCCACTTT. Protein sequence: CASSQDQGSYNSPLHF.